A single sample is the source of the 20 T cell receptor beta chains below, sequenced in a study of breast tumors, draining lymph nodes, adjacent tissues. Samples came from axillary lymph nodes draining the breast cancer. One entry per CDR3 protein, called by TCRdb with MiXCR from the multiplex PCR reads. The sample shows 150,000 or so distinct CDR3 sequences, around 35% of them seen only once. Material: axillary lymph node tissue. All receptors come from a female donor with breast cancer. Some clones in this sample may be carry-over from other donors' samples.

A note on this clonotype: One end of the junction is discordant with germline, which a read error may explain. V gene TRBV5-1 combines with J gene TRBJ1-2; D is undetermined. CDR1 is SGHRS, CDR2 YFSETQ, per germline. The CDR3 has 14 amino acids. CDR3 nucleotides: TGTGCCAGCAGTCAGGACCCCGTTAACTATGGCTACACCTTC. Translation gives CASSQDPVNYGYTF.

There are many counts of this clonotype. The chain links TRBV5-1 to TRBJ2-5, with a possible D match to TRBD1 (6 bases). Between the trimmed V and J ends, which lost 5 bases and 5 bases, there was a span of 16 bases. CDR3 size: 14 residues. Germline V CDR1 and CDR2: SGHRS, YFSETQ. The CDR3, as DNA: TGCGCCAGCAGTGCGTCAGGGGCTAGGGAGACCCAGTACTTC. Amino acid sequence: CASSASGARETQYF.

There are many counts of this clonotype. The chain links TRBV12-3 or TRBV12-4 to TRBJ2-7; 11 bases align to TRBD1. CDR3 length: 14 residues. Trimming cost V 6 bases and J 3 bases; bases outside gene matches: 4. The CDR3 protein is CASRGGTGGYEQYF. In nucleotides, the CDR3 is TGTGCCAGCAGGGGAGGGACAGGGGGCTACGAGCAGTACTTC.

This chain links TRBV5-6 with TRBJ2-5; no clear D. In germline, CDR1 is SGHDT, CDR2 YYEEEE. The CDR3 is 14 residues long. CDR3 in DNA: TGTGCGCTGGATCTCCAAGGTGGAGAAAGATCCCAGTACTTC. It codes for CALDLQGGERSQYF.

This clonotype has a count of ten or more. The chain has TRBV30 and TRBJ2-7; D unresolved. From germline, CDR1 is GTSNPN and CDR2 SVGIG (reference sequence). The CDR3 is 14 residues long. Trimming shortened V by 1 base and J by 0 bases, and 10 bases separated the two germline ends. The CDR3 DNA reads TGTGCCTGGAGTGCGCTAGAGTTCTCCTACGAGCAGTACTTC. Residues: CAWSALEFSYEQYF.

This clonotype was picked up many times. This chain links TRBV10-3 with TRBJ1-3; the D is unclear. The CDR3 extends over 16 amino acids. Trimming took off 4 bases at V and 3 bases at J, with 16 bases between the two ends. Germline CDR1 ENHRY, CDR2 SYGVKD. This CDR3 reads CAISAGRTSGGNTIYF. In nucleotides, the CDR3 is TGTGCCATCAGTGCCGGCCGAACCTCGGGTGGAAACACCATATATTTT.

This clonotype occurred many times. V is TRBV5-1 and J is TRBJ1-4; 7 bases are shared with TRBD1. Germline loops: CDR1 SGHRS, CDR2 YFSETQ. The CDR3 is 15 amino acids. Unmatched junction bases numbered 5, after V lost 4 bases and J lost 2 bases. The CDR3 loop reads CASSPTGQTNEKLFF. The CDR3 region has the DNA TGCGCCAGCAGCCCGACGGGACAGACTAATGAAAAACTGTTTTTT.

This clonotype was seen at least ten times. V and J are TRBV18 and TRBJ2-3, with 7 bases identical to TRBD2. V lost 3 bases to trimming and J lost 6 bases; unmatched junction nucleotides: 9. This CDR3 comprises 15 residues. Germline CDR1 KGHSH, CDR2 LQKENI. The CDR3 reads CASSPRKGSGDTQYF. The CDR3 DNA sequence: TGTGCCAGCTCACCTCGTAAGGGTAGCGGGGATACGCAGTATTTT. The full variable domain, its missing parts supplied by reference TRBV18 and TRBJ2-3, is NAGVMQNPRHLVRRRGQEARLRCSPMKGHSHVYWYRQLPEEGLKFMVYLQKENIIDESGMPKERFSAEFPKEGPSILRIQQVVRGDSAAYFCASSPRKGSGDTQYFGPGTRLTVL.

A few counts support this clonotype. The V and J genes are TRBV4-1 and TRBJ1-5; D gene uncertain. Trimming removed 1 base at V and 6 bases at J, with 19 bases between. This CDR3 region has 17 residues. Per germline, CDR1 MGHRA and CDR2 YSYEKL. The CDR3 DNA reads as TGCGCCAGCAGCCAAGGTGTGGCAGGACCCACCAGTCAGCCCCAGCATTTT. Its translation is CASSQGVAGPTSQPQHF.

This clonotype was counted a few times. This chain uses TRBV9 with TRBJ2-2; D is unclear. The germline V and J ends were trimmed by 9 bases and 0 bases, with 6 bases remaining between them. The germline gives CDR1 SGDLS, CDR2 YYNGEE. This CDR3 is 12 amino acids long. This CDR3 is CATSPNTGELFF. CDR3 sequence (DNA): TGTGCCACCTCACCGAACACCGGGGAGCTGTTTTTT.

V gene TRBV10-3 combines with J gene TRBJ2-7; possible D gene TRBD1, 6 bases. This CDR3 is 13 amino acids long. Looked up from germline, CDR1 is ENHRY and CDR2 is SYGVKD. V lost 2 bases, J lost 4 bases, and 9 bases lay in between. The CDR3 DNA reads as TGTGCCATCAGTGAGGGACAGACATACGAGCAGTACTTC. This gives the protein CAISEGQTYEQYF.

This clonotype appeared once. V and J are TRBV30 and TRBJ1-6; 7 bases align to TRBD1. From germline, CDR1 is GTSNPN and CDR2 SVGIG (reference sequence). This CDR3 comprises 14 residues. V shed 3 bases and J 15 bases; nucleotides not matched to a gene: 14. The CDR3 DNA reads TGTGCCTGGAGGCAACGATCGACAGGGTTGGTCCTCCACTTT. Protein: CAWRQRSTGLVLHF.

This clonotype was observed a handful of times. The V and J genes are TRBV9 and TRBJ1-3; tentative D call: TRBD1 (6 bases). Trimming took off 5 bases at V and 8 bases at J, with 14 bases between the two ends. CDR1 SGDLS and CDR2 YYNGEE come from the germline V gene. This CDR3 is built from 13 residues. DNA of the CDR3: TGTGCCAGCAGTAGCGGGGGGGCAGACACCATATATTTT. It codes for CASSSGGADTIYF.

The chain combines TRBV2 with TRBJ2-5; the match to TRBD1 covers 9 bases. This CDR3 has 14 residues. The germline CDR1 and CDR2 sequences are SNHLY and FYNNEI. The ends lost 8 bases at V and 3 bases at J; junction bases unmatched: 7. In nucleotides, the CDR3 is TGTGCCAGCGTTGGACAGGGGAGGAAAGAGACCCAGTACTTC. It codes for CASVGQGRKETQYF.

This clonotype was found many times. V usage is TRBV9 and J usage is TRBJ2-7; D is unclear. This CDR3 region has 11 residues. V was cut by 5 bases and J by 2 bases, with 5 bases left in between. The germline V gene encodes CDR1 SGDLS and CDR2 YYNGEE. CDR3 in DNA: TGTGCCAGCAGTGACGCCTACGAGCAGTACTTC. Its translation: CASSDAYEQYF.

Remarks on this clonotype: A much larger clone is a single base away; this may be a read error. The chain joins TRBV11-2 to TRBJ2-7; possible D gene TRBD1, 6 bases. The germline V gene has CDR1 SGHAT and CDR2 FQNNGV. The CDR3 contains 13 residues. The CDR3 coding sequence is TGTGCCAGCGGCTTAGATAATACAGGGGAGCAGTACTTC. It yields the protein CASGLDNTGEQYF.

Turning to this clonotype: Relative to the germline gene, one junction end is altered; a read error may explain this. The chain employs TRBV25-1 and TRBJ2-3, with D possibly being TRBD1 (6 bases). CDR1 is MGHDK, CDR2 SYGVNS, per germline. The CDR3 is 14 amino acids. CDR3 sequence: CTSSLQGHTDTQYF. The CDR3 coding sequence is TGTACCAGCAGCTTGCAGGGACACACAGATACGCAGTATTTT.

The gene calls are TRBV5-5 and TRBJ2-1; 7 bases line up with TRBD1. Germline loops: CDR1 SGHKS, CDR2 YYEKEE (reference sequence). The CDR3 has 16 amino acids. V shed 3 bases and J 8 bases; nucleotides not matched to a gene: 14. The CDR3 region is CASSWRDQGVSYEQFF. CDR3 nucleotides: TGTGCCAGCAGCTGGCGCGACCAGGGGGTTTCCTATGAGCAGTTCTTC.

Details on this clonotype: The junction departs from the called germline gene at one end, perhaps through a read error. The chain uses TRBV9 and TRBJ2-3; 11 bases line up with TRBD2. Germline CDR1 and CDR2: SGDLS and YYNGEE. The CDR3 has 15 amino acids. CDR3 in DNA: TGTGCCAGCAGTAGCGGGGGGGCGGGTGCCGGTACGCCGTATTTT. This translates into CASSSGGAGAGTPYF. The whole variable domain, remainder taken from reference TRBV9 and TRBJ2-3, is DSGVTQTPKHLITATGQRVTLRCSPRSGDLSVYWYQQSLDQGLQFLIQYYNGEERAKGNILERFSAQQFPDLHSELNLSSLELGDSALYFCASSSGGAGAGTPYFGPGTRLTVL.

This clonotype appeared many times. V gene TRBV5-6 combines with J gene TRBJ2-7, with TRBD1 matching 9 bases. This CDR3 contains 15 residues. Germline lookup yields CDR1 SGHDT and CDR2 YYEEEE. V trimming: 4 bases; J trimming: 6 bases; junction bases outside the gene matches: 11. The CDR3 spells CASSGTGGVLGEQYF. The CDR3 DNA is TGTGCCAGCAGCGGTACAGGGGGCGTATTAGGCGAGCAGTACTTC.